This TCR beta chain was documented in a study of glioma-infiltrating T cells. Study-wide points: Gliomas, especially low-grade, showed above-expected tissue-blood divergence; non-neoplastic patients showed below. CDR3 overlap between tissue and blood was very small.

Amplification of TCR alpha and beta CDR3 regions from RNA used iRepertoire nested multiplex PCR. One-step reverse transcription and amplification started from approximately 100-400 ng of tissue mRNA or PBMC total RNA. TCRdb passed the multiplex PCR reads through MiXCR, listing each CDR3 protein once. Counted here are about 180,000 distinct CDR3 sequences, over 40% occurring once; the ten biggest clones make up roughly 5.2%. Concerning this clonotype: The antigen is not known. The junction does not match germline at one end; this may be a read error.

The CDR3 spans 16 residues. Germline loops: CDR1 MNHEY, CDR2 SVGEGT. This TCR was recovered from a human donor with low-grade glioma or glioblastoma, undergoing nonglioma brain surgery, or in good health (not recorded which). This chain links TRBV6-2 or TRBV6-3 with TRBJ2-3; D may correspond to TRBD1 or TRBD2 (5 bases each). Sequencing was done on a sample of glioma tissue, nonneoplastic brain tissue, or PBMCs (not recorded which). The CDR3 here is CASNRVGPSSTDTKYF. CDR3 nucleotide sequence: TGTGCCAGCAACCGTGTGGGGCCCTCTAGCACAGATACGAAGTATTTT.